The sequence of this TCR beta chain was determined in a study of T cell repertoires in aging, cancer and after chemotherapy. The wider study: The full dataset contained around 10 million TCR reads. Findings and limits, study-wide: Loss of evenness, beyond lost richness, contributed to age-related TCR diversity decline in cancer patients.

This clonotype was seen a few times. Its matching antigen is unknown. Amplification of TCR beta used genomic DNA extracted from peripheral blood. TRB rearrangements spanning V, D and J were amplified using mixed TRB-A/B primers. TCRdb ran MiXCR on the multiplex PCR reads and lists one entry per CDR3 protein. The sample has some 8,000 distinct CDR3 sequences; about 32% are singletons. The CDR3 has 12 residues. The germline V and J ends were trimmed by 0 bases and 11 bases, with 10 bases remaining between them. CDR1 is LNHNV and CDR2 is YYDKDF in the germline V gene (reference sequence). This chain links TRBV15 with TRBJ1-1; D gene unclear. The clonotype was recovered from a human donor in good health. The sequenced sample consisted of blood. DNA for the CDR3: TGTGCCACCAGCAGAGATGCGGGAGCCGCTTTCTTT. This gives the protein CATSRDAGAAFF.